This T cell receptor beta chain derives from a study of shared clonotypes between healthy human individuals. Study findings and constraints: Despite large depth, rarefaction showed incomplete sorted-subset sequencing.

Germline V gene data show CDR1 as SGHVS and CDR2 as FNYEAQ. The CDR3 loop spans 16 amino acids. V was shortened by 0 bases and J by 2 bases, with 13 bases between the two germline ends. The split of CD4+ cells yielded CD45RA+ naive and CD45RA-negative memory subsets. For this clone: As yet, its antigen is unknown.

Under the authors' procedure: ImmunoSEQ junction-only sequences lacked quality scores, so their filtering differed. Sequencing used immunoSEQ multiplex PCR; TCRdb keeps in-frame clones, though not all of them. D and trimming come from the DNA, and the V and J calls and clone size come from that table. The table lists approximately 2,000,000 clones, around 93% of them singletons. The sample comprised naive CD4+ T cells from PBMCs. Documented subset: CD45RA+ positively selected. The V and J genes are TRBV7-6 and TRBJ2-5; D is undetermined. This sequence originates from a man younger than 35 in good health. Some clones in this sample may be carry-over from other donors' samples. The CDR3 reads CASSLAYSPGQETQYF. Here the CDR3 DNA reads TGTGCCAGCAGCTTAGCGTACAGCCCTGGTCAAGAGACCCAGTACTTC.